Listed below are T cell receptor beta chains from one sample, sequenced in a study of cytomegalovirus exposure and HLA in healthy donors. Some clones are missing from TCRdb's copy, which holds only in-frame ones; the method was immunoSEQ multiplex PCR. The sample has approximately 96,000 clones. Sequencing was performed on PBMCs. These receptors were taken from a girl aged 10 to 17 in good health and CMV-seropositive. CDR3s include the opening cysteine and the closing phenylalanine or tryptophan. The order of the fields is J gene, CDR3 length, D gene, V gene, CDR3 protein, CDR3 DNA. D genes are given only for firm matches.

TRBJ2-7,15,TRBD2,TRBV5-1,CASSPGGDTVYEQYF,TGCGCCAGCAGCCCGGGAGGGGACACTGTCTACGAGCAGTACTTC
TRBJ2-7,15,-,TRBV27,CASSPPTGLPYEQYF,TGTGCCAGCAGTCCCCCGACCGGGTTACCTTACGAGCAGTACTTC
TRBJ2-2,14,TRBD1,TRBV18,CASSPLQGSGELFF,TGTGCCAGCTCACCACTACAGGGGTCCGGGGAGCTGTTTTTT
TRBJ2-2,16,-,TRBV18,CASSPRPPKGTGELFF,TGTGCCAGCTCACCACGCCCCCCGAAGGGGACCGGGGAGCTGTTTTTT
TRBJ2-1,17,TRBD2,TRBV19,CASSIFSGGVFHNEQFF,TGTGCCAGTAGTATTTTTAGCGGGGGGGTCTTTCACAATGAGCAGTTCTTC
TRBJ1-1,14,-,TRBV7-9,CASSDWTVNTEAFF,TGTGCCAGCAGCGATTGGACAGTGAACACTGAAGCTTTCTTT
TRBJ2-5,13,TRBD1,TRBV25-1,CASRRTGRETQYF,TGTGCCAGCAGAAGGACAGGGCGAGAGACCCAGTACTTC
TRBJ2-7,13,TRBD2,TRBV19,CASSIASGDEQYF,TGTGCCAGTAGTATCGCTAGCGGGGACGAGCAGTACTTC
TRBJ1-2,16,-,TRBV5-4,CASSPDTQGRGYGYTF,TGTGCCAGCAGCCCAGACACACAGGGTCGTGGCTATGGCTACACCTTC
TRBJ2-6,16,TRBD1,TRBV28,CASRRDRDSGANVLTF,TGTGCCAGCAGACGCGACAGGGATTCTGGGGCCAACGTCCTGACTTTC
TRBJ2-7,14,TRBD1,TRBV27,CASSLTGFSYEQYF,TGTGCCAGCAGTTTGACAGGGTTCTCCTACGAGCAGTACTTC
TRBJ1-5,14,-,TRBV5-6,CASSLGQFGQPQHF,TGTGCCAGCAGCTTGGGCCAGTTTGGTCAGCCCCAGCATTTT
TRBJ1-2,15,TRBD1,TRBV28,CASSFRDRAGYGYTF,TGTGCCAGCAGTTTCCGCGACAGGGCTGGGTATGGCTACACCTTC
TRBJ2-7,13,-,TRBV28,CASSSWGLYEQYF,TGTGCCAGCAGTTCTTGGGGCCTCTACGAGCAGTACTTC
TRBJ1-1,14,-,TRBV13,CASSSLWGGAEAFF,TGTGCCAGCAGCTCCTTATGGGGAGGGGCTGAAGCTTTCTTT
TRBJ2-7,14,TRBD1,TRBV4-2,CASSQGTGLYEQYF,TGTGCCAGCAGCCAAGGGACAGGGCTTTACGAGCAGTACTTC
TRBJ2-4,15,TRBD2,TRBV2,CASRSGGGPKNIQYF,TGTGCCAGCAGAAGCGGGGGGGGGCCCAAAAACATTCAGTACTTC
TRBJ1-5,14,TRBD1,TRBV5-6,CASSSQGADQPQHF,TGTGCCAGCAGCTCGCAGGGGGCTGATCAGCCCCAGCATTTT
TRBJ1-1,13,-,TRBV11-2,CASSTDAFTEAFF,TGTGCCAGCAGCACAGACGCGTTCACTGAAGCTTTCTTT
TRBJ1-6,15,-,TRBV15,CATSRDGGDNSPLHF,TGTGCCACCAGCAGAGATGGGGGGGATAATTCACCCCTCCACTTT
TRBJ1-2,15,TRBD1,TRBV7-9,CASSFGTGLKYGYTF,TGTGCCAGCAGCTTCGGGACAGGGTTAAAATATGGCTACACCTTC
TRBJ2-7,11,-,TRBV7-9,CASSLDYEQYF,TGTGCCAGCAGCTTAGACTACGAGCAGTACTTC
TRBJ2-5,16,TRBD1,TRBV5-6,CASSLRRTGGQETQYF,TGTGCCAGCAGCTTGAGAAGGACAGGGGGCCAGGAGACCCAGTACTTC
TRBJ1-1,14,-,TRBV7-3,CASSLTGAGTEAFF,TGTGCCAGCAGCCTAACGGGGGCGGGCACTGAAGCTTTCTTT
TRBJ2-7,13,TRBD1,TRBV11-2,CARERTGTYEQYF,TGTGCCAGGGAACGGACAGGCACCTACGAGCAGTACTTC
TRBJ2-1,14,-,TRBV7-2,CASSSGGAVDEQFF,TGTGCCAGCAGCTCTGGCGGGGCGGTTGATGAGCAGTTCTTC
TRBJ2-7,13,TRBD1,TRBV4-1,CASSHGQGYEQYF,TGCGCCAGCAGCCACGGACAGGGCTACGAGCAGTACTTC
TRBJ1-1,13,TRBD1,TRBV5-1,CASSSTGGTEAFF,TGCGCCAGCAGCTCGACAGGGGGGACTGAAGCTTTCTTT
TRBJ2-4,13,TRBD1,TRBV6-1,CASSVSGQGSSYF,TGTGCCAGCAGTGTTTCGGGACAGGGGTCCTCATACTTC
TRBJ2-5,20,TRBD2,TRBV5-1,CASSLALLKVAGGRGETQYF,TGCGCCAGCAGCTTGGCCCTGCTTAAGGTAGCGGGGGGCCGGGGAGAGACCCAGTACTTC
TRBJ1-5,14,TRBD1,TRBV10-3,CASRDRGSNQPQHF,TGTGCCTCTCGGGACAGGGGGTCGAATCAGCCCCAGCATTTT
TRBJ2-7,14,TRBD1,TRBV9,CASSARQGSYEQYF,TGTGCCAGCAGCGCTCGACAGGGGTCCTACGAGCAGTACTTC
TRBJ2-2,14,TRBD1,TRBV19,CASRTGLDTGELFF,TGTGCCAGTAGGACAGGGCTTGACACCGGGGAGCTGTTTTTT
TRBJ2-1,18,TRBD1,TRBV19,CASSIVLGTVDSYNEQFF,TGTGCCAGTAGTATAGTCCTAGGGACAGTCGATTCTTACAATGAGCAGTTCTTC
TRBJ2-1,15,TRBD1,TRBV5-1,CASSYGQGGVNEQFF,TGCGCCAGCAGCTACGGACAGGGCGGTGTCAATGAGCAGTTCTTC
TRBJ1-2,11,-,TRBV6-5,CASWAGYGYTF,TGTGCCAGCTGGGCAGGGTATGGCTACACCTTC
TRBJ2-7,13,-,TRBV5-6,CASSPGSDYEQYF,TGTGCCAGCAGCCCCGGGTCTGACTACGAGCAGTACTTC
TRBJ1-4,13,-,TRBV19,CASSTAVNEKLFF,TGTGCCAGTAGTACCGCGGTTAATGAAAAACTGTTTTTT
TRBJ1-1,15,-,TRBV4-1,CASSLTQKHNTEAFF,TGCGCCAGCAGCCTTACCCAAAAACACAACACTGAAGCTTTCTTT
TRBJ1-2,16,-,TRBV7-9,CASSLGWGEGNYGYTF,TGTGCCAGCAGCTTAGGTTGGGGAGAGGGAAACTATGGCTACACCTTC
TRBJ2-1,18,TRBD1,TRBV15,CATSREWDSLRGSNEQFF,TGTGCCACCAGCAGAGAGTGGGATTCCCTCAGGGGGTCGAATGAGCAGTTCTTC
TRBJ2-2,12,-,TRBV9,CASSLNTGELFF,TGTGCCAGCAGCCTAAACACCGGGGAGCTGTTTTTT
TRBJ1-6,17,-,TRBV7-2,CASSLGQPSYYNSPLHF,TGTGCCAGCAGCTTAGGACAGCCTAGTTACTATAATTCACCCCTCCACTTT
TRBJ1-5,16,-,TRBV6-5,CASSYSREYSNQPQHF,TGTGCCAGCAGTTACTCGCGGGAGTATAGCAATCAGCCCCAGCATTTT
TRBJ2-2,14,-,TRBV10-3,CAIKEQYFAGELFF,TGTGCCATCAAGGAACAGTATTTCGCCGGGGAGCTGTTTTTT
TRBJ1-5,17,TRBD1,TRBV6-1,CASSDWGSTGDNQPQHF,TGTGCCAGCAGTGATTGGGGGTCGACAGGGGACAATCAGCCCCAGCATTTT
TRBJ1-6,17,-,TRBV9,CASSTAVETGGGSPLHF,TGTGCCAGCAGCACCGCGGTGGAGACCGGAGGAGGTTCACCCCTCCACTTT
TRBJ1-4,15,-,TRBV15,CATSRDRLRGEKLFF,TGTGCCACCAGCAGAGATCGCCTCCGGGGGGAAAAACTGTTTTTT
TRBJ1-3,16,-,TRBV4-3,CASSQDSPNSGNTIYF,TGCGCCAGCAGCCAAGATAGTCCAAACTCTGGAAACACCATATATTTT
TRBJ1-2,16,-,TRBV6-6,CASSYSGREGALGYTF,TGTGCCAGCAGTTACTCGGGCCGAGAAGGGGCGCTTGGCTACACCTTC
TRBJ1-4,12,TRBD1,TRBV29-1,CSGGTGDEKLFF,TGCAGCGGCGGGACAGGCGATGAAAAACTGTTTTTT
TRBJ1-2,15,-,TRBV15,CATSRGTQGAYGYTF,TGTGCCACCAGCAGAGGAACACAGGGCGCCTATGGCTACACCTTC
TRBJ1-5,15,TRBD1,TRBV5-4,CASSLDRATNQPQHF,TGTGCCAGCAGTTTGGACAGGGCGACCAATCAGCCCCAGCATTTT
TRBJ2-5,15,TRBD1,TRBV13,CASSLEGQGGETQYF,TGTGCCAGCAGCTTAGAGGGACAGGGAGGAGAGACCCAGTACTTC
TRBJ2-5,15,-,TRBV6-5,CASSYSKVSGETQYF,TGTGCCAGCAGTTACTCGAAGGTGTCAGGGGAGACCCAGTACTTC
TRBJ2-5,14,-,TRBV5-4,CASSPTVNQETQYF,TGTGCCAGCAGCCCGACAGTCAACCAAGAGACCCAGTACTTC
TRBJ2-7,15,-,TRBV5-5,CASSLPGLPSYEQYF,TGTGCCAGCAGCTTGCCGGGACTCCCATCCTACGAGCAGTACTTC
TRBJ1-6,14,-,TRBV6-5,CASSLYEGGTPLHF,TGTGCCAGCAGCCTATACGAGGGAGGGACACCCCTCCACTTT
TRBJ2-3,16,-,TRBV7-7,CASSLGLGASTDTQYF,TGTGCTAGCAGCTTAGGGCTGGGGGCGAGCACAGATACGCAGTATTTT